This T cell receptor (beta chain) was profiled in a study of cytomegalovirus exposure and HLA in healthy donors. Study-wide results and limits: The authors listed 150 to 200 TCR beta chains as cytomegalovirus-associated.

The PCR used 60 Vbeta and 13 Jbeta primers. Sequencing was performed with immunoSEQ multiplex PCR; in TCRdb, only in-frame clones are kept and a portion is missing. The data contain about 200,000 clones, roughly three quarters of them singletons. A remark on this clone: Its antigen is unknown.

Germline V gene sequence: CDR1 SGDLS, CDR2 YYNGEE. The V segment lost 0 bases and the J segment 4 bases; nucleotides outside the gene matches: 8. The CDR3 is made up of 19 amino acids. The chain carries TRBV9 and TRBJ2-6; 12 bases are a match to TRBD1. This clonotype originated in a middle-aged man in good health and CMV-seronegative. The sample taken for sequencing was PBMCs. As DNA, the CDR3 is TGTGCCAGCAGCGTAGGGGACAGGGGGCGAGTGGTAGGGGCCAACGTCCTGACTTTC. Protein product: CASSVGDRGRVVGANVLTF.